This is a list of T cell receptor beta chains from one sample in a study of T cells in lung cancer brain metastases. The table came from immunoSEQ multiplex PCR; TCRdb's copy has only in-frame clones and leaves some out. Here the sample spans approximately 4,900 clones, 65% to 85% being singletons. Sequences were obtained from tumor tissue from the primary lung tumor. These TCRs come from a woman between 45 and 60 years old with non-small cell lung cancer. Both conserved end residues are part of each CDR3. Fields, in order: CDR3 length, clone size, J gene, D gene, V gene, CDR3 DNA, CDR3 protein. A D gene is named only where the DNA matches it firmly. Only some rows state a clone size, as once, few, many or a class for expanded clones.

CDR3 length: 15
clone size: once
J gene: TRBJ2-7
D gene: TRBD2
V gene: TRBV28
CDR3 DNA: TGTGCCAGCAGTTTCGAACTAGCGGGAGTACACGAGCAGTACTTC
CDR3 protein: CASSFELAGVHEQYF

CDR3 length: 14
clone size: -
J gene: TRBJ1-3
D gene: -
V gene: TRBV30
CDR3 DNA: TGTGCCTGGAGCGCCCAGGGGCCCGGAAACACCATATATTTT
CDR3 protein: CAWSAQGPGNTIYF

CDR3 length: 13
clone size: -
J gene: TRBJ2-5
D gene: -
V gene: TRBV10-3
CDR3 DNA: TGTGCCATCAGTTCCCGTTCCGGGGAGACCCAGTACTTC
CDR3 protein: CAISSRSGETQYF

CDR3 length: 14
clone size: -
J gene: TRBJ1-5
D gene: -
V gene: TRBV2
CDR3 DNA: TGTGCCAGCAGATTACCAGGGAAGGATCAGCCCCAGCATTTT
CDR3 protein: CASRLPGKDQPQHF

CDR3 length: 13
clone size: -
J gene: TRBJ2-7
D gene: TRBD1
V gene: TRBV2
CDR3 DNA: TGTGCCAGGACCGGGACAGGGGGGGCCGAGCAGTACTTC
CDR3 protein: CARTGTGGAEQYF

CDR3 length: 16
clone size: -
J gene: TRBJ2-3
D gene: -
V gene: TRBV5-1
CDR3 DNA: TGCGCCAGTAGCCTATTGACCGGGACCGGCACAGATACGCAGTATTTT
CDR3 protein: CASSLLTGTGTDTQYF

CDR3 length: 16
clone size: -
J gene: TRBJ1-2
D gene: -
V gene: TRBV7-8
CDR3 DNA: TGTGCCAGCAGCTTGGAAATGGCAGGGTGGCCCTTTGGCTACACCTTC
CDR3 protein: CASSLEMAGWPFGYTF

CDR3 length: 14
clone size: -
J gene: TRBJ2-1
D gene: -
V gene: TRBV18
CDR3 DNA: TGTGCCAGCGGCCTGGGACAACTTTACAATGAGCAGTTCTTC
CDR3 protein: CASGLGQLYNEQFF

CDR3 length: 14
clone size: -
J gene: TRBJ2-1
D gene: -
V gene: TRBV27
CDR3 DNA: TGTGCCAGCAGGACCGGCACCCCCTACAATAAGCAGTTCTTC
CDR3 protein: CASRTGTPYNKQFF

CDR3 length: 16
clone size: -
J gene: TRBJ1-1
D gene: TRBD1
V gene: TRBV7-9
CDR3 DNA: TGTGCCAGCAGCTTAGGACAGGGGGACCTCAACACTGAAGCTTTCTTT
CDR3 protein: CASSLGQGDLNTEAFF

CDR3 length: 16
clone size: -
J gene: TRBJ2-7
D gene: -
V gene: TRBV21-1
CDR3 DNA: TGTGCCAGCAGCAAGGGGACTAGCGCCGATCCTCAGAAGCAGTACTTC
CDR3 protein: CASSKGTSADPQKQYF

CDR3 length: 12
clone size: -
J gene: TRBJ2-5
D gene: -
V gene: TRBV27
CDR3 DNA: TGTGCCAGCAGTCTTAGGGGGGAGACCCAGTACTTC
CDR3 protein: CASSLRGETQYF

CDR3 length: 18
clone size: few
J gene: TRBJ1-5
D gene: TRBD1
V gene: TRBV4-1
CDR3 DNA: TGCGCCAGCAGCCACCCCGGGACAGGAGTTATCGGGAATCAGCCCCAGCATTTT
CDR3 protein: CASSHPGTGVIGNQPQHF

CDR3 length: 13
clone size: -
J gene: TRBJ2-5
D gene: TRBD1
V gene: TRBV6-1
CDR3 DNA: TGTGCCAGCAGTCTGGACAGGTTAGAGACCCAGTACTTC
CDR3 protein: CASSLDRLETQYF

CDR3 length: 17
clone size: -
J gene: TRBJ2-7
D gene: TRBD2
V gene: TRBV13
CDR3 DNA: TGTGCCAGCAGCTCCCCCCTGACTAGCGGGAGGGCTTACGAGCAGTACTTC
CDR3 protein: CASSSPLTSGRAYEQYF

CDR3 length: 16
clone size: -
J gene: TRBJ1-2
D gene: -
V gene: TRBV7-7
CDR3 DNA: TGTGCTAGCAAAGGATGGGGACCGAACGTTAACTATGGCTACACCTTC
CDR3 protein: CASKGWGPNVNYGYTF

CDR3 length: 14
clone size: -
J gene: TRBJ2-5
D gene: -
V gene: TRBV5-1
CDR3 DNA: TGCGCCAGCAGCTTGGGAGGGTCCGGAGAGACCCAGTACTTC
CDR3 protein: CASSLGGSGETQYF

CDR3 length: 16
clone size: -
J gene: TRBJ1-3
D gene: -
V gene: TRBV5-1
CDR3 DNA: TGCGCCAGCAGCTTGGCGATCAGCGGGCTTGGAAACACCATATATTTT
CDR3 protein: CASSLAISGLGNTIYF

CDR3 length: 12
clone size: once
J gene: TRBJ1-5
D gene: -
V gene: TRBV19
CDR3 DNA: TGTACCAGTAGTACCTACAATCAGCCCCAGCATTTT
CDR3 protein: CTSSTYNQPQHF

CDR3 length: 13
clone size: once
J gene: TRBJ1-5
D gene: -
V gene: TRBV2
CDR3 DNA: TGTGCCAGCAAAGGCTTTCTTGATCAGCCCCAGCATTTT
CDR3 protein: CASKGFLDQPQHF

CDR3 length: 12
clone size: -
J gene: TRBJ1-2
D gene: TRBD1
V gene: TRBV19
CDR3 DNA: TGTGCCACGGGGACAGACCTCTATAGCTACACCTTC
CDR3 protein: CATGTDLYSYTF

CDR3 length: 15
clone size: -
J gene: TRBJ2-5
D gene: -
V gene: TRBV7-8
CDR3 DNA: TGTGCCAGCAGTCAGACAGGTTTTAATCAAGAGACCCAGTACTTC
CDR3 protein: CASSQTGFNQETQYF